A single sample gave rise to the 14 T cell receptor beta chains below, sequenced in a study of blood T cell repertoires in COVID-19. Profiling relied on immunoSEQ multiplex PCR, and the TCRdb table lists in-frame clones only, not all of them. The sample lists about 440,000 clones; roughly 88% were seen once. The sequenced sample was peripheral blood. The receptors were sampled from a woman aged 45-65 years with COVID-19, enrolled during active disease.

In DNA, the CDR3 is TGTGCCAGTAGTACTTACCGACAGGGGATGAGGCAGCCCCAGCATTTT. This sequence encodes CASSTYRQGMRQPQHF. The chain recombines TRBV19 with TRBJ1-5; TRBD1 agrees at 8 bases. CDR3 length: 16 amino acids. V lost 4 bases and J lost 7; bases outside the gene matches: 12. Looked up from germline, CDR1 is LNHDA and CDR2 is SQIVND (reference sequence). The full variable domain, rest sourced from reference TRBV19 and TRBJ1-5, is DGGITQSPKYLFRKEGQNVTLSCEQNLNHDAMYWYRQDPGQGLRLIYYSQIVNDFQKGDIAEGYSVSREKKESFPLTVTSAQKNPTAFYLCASSTYRQGMRQPQHFGDGTRLSIL.

This chain uses TRBV23-1 with TRBJ1-1; 7 positions match TRBD1. TRBV23-1 counts as an open reading frame of uncertain function. Germline trimming cut 7 bases from V and 10 bases from J; bases unmatched to any gene: 15. CDR3 length: 14 residues. The CDR3, as DNA: TGCGCCAGCAAAACCTTGGGGTTCAGGGGGAGAGCTTTCTTT. This translates into CASKTLGFRGRAFF.

This chain links TRBV9 with TRBJ1-3; 7 bases fit TRBD1. V shed 0 bases, J shed 4 bases, and the junction held 4 bases outside the gene matches. CDR3 length: 15 residues. Germline CDR1 is SGDLS and CDR2 is YYNGEE. As DNA, the CDR3 is TGTGCCAGCAGCGTAGGGGGACAGCCCGGAAACACCATATATTTT. Translating gives CASSVGGQPGNTIYF.

In regard to this clone: Its ends do not fully match the called genes, so a read error is possible. The chain uses TRBV20-1 and TRBJ1-2; TRBD1 matches at 8 bases. The CDR3 loop spans 11 amino acids. Looked up from germline, CDR1 is DFQATT and CDR2 is SNEGSKA (reference sequence). The CDR3 coding sequence is TGCAGTGCTAGAGACAGGGGGCTGGATGCCTTC. Its protein product is CSARDRGLDAF.

J is TRBJ1-2 and V is TRBV12-5; D gene ambiguous. Germline CDR1 and CDR2: LGHNT and FRNRAP. Trimming shortened V by 2 bases and J by 6 bases, and 10 bases separated the two germline ends. This CDR3 contains 13 residues. CDR3: CASGLWERDGYTF. CDR3 DNA sequence: TGTGCTAGTGGTTTGTGGGAGAGGGATGGCTACACCTTC.

The chain recombines TRBV27 with TRBJ1-5, with TRBD1 identical over 7 bases. V was pared by 5 bases and J by 9 bases, with 10 bases of the junction left unmatched. This CDR3 has 14 residues. Germline values: CDR1 MNHEY, CDR2 SMNVEV (reference sequence). The chain's CDR3 is CASSKRQGVTPQHF. CDR3 coding DNA: TGTGCCAGCAGTAAACGACAGGGAGTAACGCCCCAGCATTTT.

The genes are TRBV3-1 (or the pseudogene TRBV3-2) and TRBJ1-1; D uncertain. The CDR3 covers 15 residues. From germline, CDR1 is LGHDT and CDR2 YNNKEL (reference sequence). V lost 1 base and J 6 bases, leaving 15 bases between the germline ends. CDR3 in DNA: TGTGCCAGCAGCCAAGCACGGCTGGGAGTGGCTGAAGCTTTCTTT. This sequence encodes CASSQARLGVAEAFF.

The CDR3 bases are TGTGCCAGCAGCGCATTACCGGACAGTAATGAAAAACTGTTTTTT. Its protein product is CASSALPDSNEKLFF. The chain employs TRBV7-6 and TRBJ1-4; TRBD1 is a possible D gene (6 bases). Trimming removed 5 bases at V and 4 bases at J, with 14 bases between. This CDR3 is built from 15 residues. Germline CDR1 is SGHVS and CDR2 is FNYEAQ. Full variable domain (missing parts from reference TRBV7-6 and TRBJ1-4): GAGVSQSPRYKVTKRGQDVALRCDPISGHVSLYWYRQALGQGPEFLTYFNYEAQQDKSGLPNDRFSAERPEGSISTLTIQRTEQRDSAMYRCASSALPDSNEKLFFGSGTQLSVL.

This chain links TRBV11-2 with TRBJ1-6; D unresolved. This CDR3 has 13 residues. V was cut by 8 bases and J by 8 bases, with 13 bases left in between. Germline V lookup: CDR1 SGHAT, CDR2 FQNNGV. The CDR3 DNA sequence: TGTGCCAGCGGCAACAGTGTATATTCACCCCTCCACTTT. This translates into CASGNSVYSPLHF. Full variable domain (remainder filled in from reference TRBV11-2 and TRBJ1-6): EAGVAQSPRYKIIEKRQSVAFWCNPISGHATLYWYQQILGQGPKLLIQFQNNGVVDDSQLPKDRFSAERLKGVDSTLKIQPAKLEDSAVYLCASGNSVYSPLHFGNGTRLTVT.

The table lists this clone with a few counts. The chain joins TRBV19 to TRBJ1-1, with 7 bases identical to TRBD1. The CDR3 totals 13 residues. Unmatched junction bases numbered 8, after V lost 9 bases and J lost 4 bases. CDR1 is LNHDA and CDR2 is SQIVND in the germline V gene (reference sequence). In nucleotides, the CDR3 is TGTGCCAGCCAGGTCGACAGGGCCACTGAAGCTTTCTTT. Amino acids: CASQVDRATEAFF. The complete variable domain, with remaining parts taken from reference TRBV19 and TRBJ1-1, reads DGGITQSPKYLFRKEGQNVTLSCEQNLNHDAMYWYRQDPGQGLRLIYYSQIVNDFQKGDIAEGYSVSREKKESFPLTVTSAQKNPTAFYLCASQVDRATEAFFGQGTRLTVV.

V gene TRBV18 combines with J gene TRBJ2-1, with 7 positions matching TRBD1. V shed 0 bases, J shed 4 bases, and the junction held 12 bases outside the gene matches. The CDR3 length is 18 residues. The germline V gene encodes CDR1 KGHSH and CDR2 LQKENI. The CDR3 reads CASSPPNMRTGRYNEQFF. CDR3 nucleotides: TGTGCCAGCTCACCACCGAACATGAGGACAGGACGATACAATGAGCAGTTCTTC.

V usage is TRBV3-1 (or the pseudogene TRBV3-2) and J usage is TRBJ2-3, with D possibly TRBD1 on 5 matching bases. Germline V lookup: CDR1 LGHDT, CDR2 YNNKEL (reference sequence). The ends were cut back, 1 base at V and 3 bases at J, with 14 bases in the middle. This CDR3 has 16 amino acids. This CDR3 reads CASSQVRAGLTDTQYF. CDR3 nucleotides: TGTGCCAGCAGCCAAGTCCGGGCAGGGTTGACAGATACGCAGTATTTT.

The chain uses TRBV5-1 and TRBJ2-5; TRBD1 aligns across 8 bases. The CDR3 spans 13 residues. CDR1 is SGHRS, CDR2 YFSETQ, per germline. Trimming took 4 bases from V and 3 from J; bases not matched to a gene: 2. CDR3 region: CASSPGQEETQYF. For the CDR3, the DNA is TGCGCCAGCAGCCCGGGACAGGAAGAGACCCAGTACTTC.

V gene TRBV5-1 combines with J gene TRBJ1-2; 7 positions match TRBD1. CDR3 length equals 16 residues. From germline, CDR1 is SGHRS and CDR2 YFSETQ. Losses at the gene ends were 3 bases for V and 7 bases for J; bases not matched to a gene: 15. The CDR3 DNA follows: TGCGCCAGCAGCTGGGACCCCCAGGGGGACACGGCTGGCTACACCTTC. Amino acid sequence: CASSWDPQGDTAGYTF.